This T cell receptor beta chain originates from a study of blood T cell repertoires in COVID-19. Study-wide background: Acute and convalescent COVID-19 specimens originated in the United States, Italy and Spain. T cells, B-cell-depleted T cells, or PBMCs provided the cDNA or gDNA that served as material.

Authors' analysis steps: Amplification with reference gene primers provided the estimates of nucleated cell counts. Sequenced by immunoSEQ multiplex PCR; TCRdb stores in-frame clones only, minus some. The V and J calls and clone size are taken from that table; D and trimming were inferred from the DNA. The data contain under 170,000 clones, 65% to 90% of them singletons. This clone has just one count. Germline CDR1 reads SNHLY; CDR2 reads FYNNEI. The V segment lost 2 bases and the J segment 7 bases; nucleotides outside the gene matches: 9. The CDR3 spans 17 residues. The chain carries TRBV2 and TRBJ2-1; 12 bases match TRBD2. The receptor was isolated from a man in his 70s with acute or convalescent COVID-19. The sample comprised peripheral blood. The CDR3 DNA is TGTGCCAGCAGTGAACTCGGGCTAGCGGGAGGGCCGAATGAGCAGTTCTTC. As protein: CASSELGLAGGPNEQFF.